These 20 T cell receptor beta chains share one sample of origin, sequenced in a study of tumor-infiltrating lymphocytes in primary liver carcinoma. Co-extracted RNA and DNA came from about 20-30 mg of unsorted bulk tissue. A primer in the constant region served to generate TCR beta cDNA from 500 ng of total RNA. Slightly modified ARM-PCR served as the procedure for the TCR beta libraries. These libraries came from three rounds of nested multiplex PCR. Rounds one and two of PCR, each of about 10 cycles, were primed with TRBV1-TRBV30 forward primers and a C-beta reverse primer. TCRdb recomputed calls from the multiplex PCR reads with MiXCR, one row per CDR3 protein. The repertoire has some 120,000 distinct CDR3 sequences, approximately 64% of them found once; the top ten carry 8.4%. The sequenced material came from liver tumor tissue from sampling region 3. Noted subset: tumor region T3, left-lateral pole. The receptors stem from a woman aged 55-69 years with primary liver carcinoma and hepatitis B virus infection.

A remark on this clonotype: A much larger clonotype is one base distant, so this may be a read error. V usage is TRBV28 and J usage is TRBJ2-5; D is perhaps TRBD1 (5 bases). This CDR3 is built from 14 residues. The germline V gene encodes CDR1 MDHEN and CDR2 SYDVKM. CDR3 DNA: TGTGCCAGCAGCCGACAGACGGTACAAGAGGCCCAGTACTTC. It translates to CASSRQTVQEAQYF.

V and J are TRBV5-1 and TRBJ2-2; D is unresolved. The germline CDR1 and CDR2 sequences are SGHRS and YFSETQ. V gave up 4 bases and J gave up 5 bases, with 12 bases separating them. The CDR3 loop spans 14 amino acids. The CDR3 sequence is CASSMGSGTGELFF. CDR3 DNA: TGCGCCAGCAGCATGGGGTCTGGTACCGGGGAGCTGTTTTTT.

The rearrangement joins TRBV6-4 to TRBJ2-3; 11 bases are a match to TRBD1. Germline trimming cut 6 bases from V and 1 base from J; bases unmatched to any gene: 6. Germline values: CDR1 MRHNA, CDR2 SNTAGT. CDR3 length: 16 amino acids. DNA for the CDR3: TGTGCCAGCAGCATGGGACAGGGGGGGGGCACAGATACGCAGTATTTT. Protein product: CASSMGQGGGTDTQYF.

About this clonotype: Because it lacks the conserved phenylalanine or tryptophan at the end, this CDR3 is likely a read error. It is unclear where the CDR3 begins or ends on the DNA, so no DNA is shown, and the CDR3 is as TCRdb lists it. The V call is TRBV5-6, the J call TRBJ2-1. The CDR3 spans 12 residues, counting both ends. Germline CDR1 is SGHDT and CDR2 is YYEEEE. CDR3 region: CASSLIRNKQFL.

Turning to this clonotype: The junction shows a germline mismatch at one end, possibly a read error. The genes are TRBV12-3 or TRBV12-4 and TRBJ2-3; D is undetermined. There are 13 residues in the CDR3. The CDR3 is CVSSQPPVDTQYF. For the CDR3, the DNA is TGTGTCAGCAGTCAACCTCCGGTAGATACGCAGTATTTT.

Of note for this clonotype: Given a much more abundant clone one base away, this may be a read error. J is TRBJ1-6 and V is TRBV7-8; no firm D call. CDR1 and CDR2 from the germline V gene are SGHVS and FQNEAQ. This CDR3 comprises 16 residues. Trimming took 0 bases from V and 10 from J, leaving 16 bases between them. Written as DNA, the CDR3 is TGTGCCAGCAGCTTAGCGGCTGTCACGACTGGCTCACCCCTCCACTTT. Translation: CASSLAAVTTGSPLHF. Variable domain in full (rest from reference TRBV7-8 and TRBJ1-6): GAGVSQSPRYKVAKRGQDVALRCDPISGHVSLFWYQQALGQGPEFLTYFQNEAQLDKSGLPSDRFFAERPEGSVSTLKIQRTQQEDSAVYLCASSLAAVTTGSPLHFGNGTRLTVT.

Concerning this clonotype itself: Since a much larger clone is just one base distant, this may be a read error. This chain links TRBV5-4 with TRBJ2-3, with a possible D match to TRBD1 (6 bases). V lost 4 bases and J lost 1, with 13 bases in between. Germline V CDR1 and CDR2: SGHNT, YYREEE (reference sequence). This CDR3 is 15 amino acids long. CDR3 amino acids: CASSMKGEGTDTQYF. In DNA form, the CDR3 reads TGTGCCAGCAGCATGAAGGGGGAAGGCACAGATACGCAGTATTTT.

This chain links TRBV28 with TRBJ2-2; tentative D call: TRBD2 (5 bases). Germline V gives CDR1 MDHEN, CDR2 SYDVKM. This CDR3 spans 15 amino acids. V lost 6 bases and J lost 4, with 15 bases in between. CDR3 bases: TGTGCCAGCAGCCTTCGCACGGGGTTCACCGGGGAGCTGTTTTTT. Translated, it gives CASSLRTGFTGELFF.

In the case of this clonotype: Sequence at one end of the junction differs from germline and may be a read error. The rearrangement links TRBV5-8 to TRBJ2-5; TRBD1 matches 7 bases. In germline, CDR1 is SGHTS, CDR2 YDEGEE. The CDR3 runs to 16 residues. CDR3 region: CASSTDFRDRKETLYF. DNA for the CDR3: TGTGCCAGCAGCACAGACTTTCGGGACAGAAAAGAGACCCTGTACTTC.

Turning to this clonotype: One base away lies a much larger clone, so this may be a sequencing read error. The chain carries TRBV13 and TRBJ2-7, with D possibly TRBD2 on 6 matching bases. Germline V lookup: CDR1 PRHDT, CDR2 FYEKMQ (reference sequence). V dropped 3 bases and J dropped 4 bases, with 16 bases sitting between them. The CDR3 runs 15 residues. CDR3 DNA sequence: TGTGCCAGCAGCTTCTTTTCGGGGGAATCGTACGAGCAGTACTTC. This codes for CASSFFSGESYEQYF.

This clonotype was observed many times. The rearrangement links TRBV5-1 to TRBJ2-4; D ambiguous. This CDR3 is built from 16 residues. Germline-derived CDR1 and CDR2 are SGHRS and YFSETQ. V lost 0 bases and J 0 bases, leaving 10 bases between the germline ends. The CDR3 region has the DNA TGCGCCAGCAGCTTGGAAGTCACAAAAGCCAAAAACATTCAGTACTTC. Amino acid sequence: CASSLEVTKAKNIQYF.

With respect to this clonotype: Given a much more abundant clone one base away, this may be a read error. V gene TRBV10-2 combines with J gene TRBJ1-1; a weak D match, TRBD1 (5 bases). Germline lookup yields CDR1 WSHSY and CDR2 SAAADI. The CDR3 length is 13 residues. V shed 7 bases and J shed 9 bases, with 18 bases lying between them. In DNA form, the CDR3 reads TGCGCCAGCAATGGCCCCGCCGGGACTCAAGCTTTCTTT. This translates into CASNGPAGTQAFF.

This clonotype was detected a few times. The chain carries TRBV5-1 and TRBJ2-5; D not certain. Germline V CDR1 and CDR2: SGHRS, YFSETQ. CDR3 length: 15 residues. The V end lost 0 bases, the J end lost 5 bases, and 14 bases lay between the germline ends. CDR3 loop: CASSLEAGPRETQYF. As DNA, the CDR3 is TGCGCCAGCAGCTTGGAAGCAGGACCTCGGGAGACCCAGTACTTC.

Concerning this clonotype itself: This may be a read error, as it is one base from a much larger clone. The CDR3 sequence: CTSSPHPRAFSYNEQFF. The CDR3 nucleotides read TGTACCAGCAGTCCCCACCCCAGGGCCTTCTCCTACAATGAGCAGTTCTTC. This sequence joins TRBV6-2 or TRBV6-3 and TRBJ2-1; the D gene is possibly TRBD1 (5 bases). The CDR3 runs to 17 residues. The germline V gene encodes CDR1 MNHEY and CDR2 SVGEGT.

A note on this clonotype: The conserved final phenylalanine or tryptophan is absent from the CDR3, which likely points to a read error. V usage is TRBV11-2 and J usage is TRBJ1-1; D remains unclear. Germline CDR1 reads SGHAT; CDR2 reads FQNNGV. The CDR3 loop spans 14 amino acids. V was trimmed by 1 base and J by 5 bases, leaving 11 bases between them. This CDR3 is CASSLAGMRTEAFL. In DNA form, the CDR3 reads TGTGCCAGCAGCTTAGCGGGCATGAGGACTGAAGCTTTCTTA.

This clonotype showed up just a few times. The chain joins TRBV7-9 to TRBJ2-3, with 7 bases identical to TRBD2. The germline V gene has CDR1 SEHNR and CDR2 FQNEAQ (reference sequence). The CDR3 spans 17 residues. The V and J ends lost 2 bases and 0 bases, in that order; junction bases with no gene match: 8. The DNA for the CDR3 is TGTGCCAGCAGCTTACGTGGGGGAGGGCCGAGCACAGATACGCAGTATTTT. Protein sequence: CASSLRGGGPSTDTQYF.

The rearrangement joins TRBV6-1 to TRBJ1-5; 7 positions match TRBD1. The CDR3 is 14 amino acids. The trim removed 7 bases at V and 14 bases at J, leaving 17 bases unmatched. Germline values: CDR1 MNHNS, CDR2 SASEGT. CDR3 in DNA: TGTGCCAGCAAACCCGGGACAGAGGCCGGGACCAAGCATTTT. Translation gives CASKPGTEAGTKHF.

The chain is built from TRBV9 and TRBJ2-3; D unclear. Trimming stripped 8 bases from V and 2 bases from J, with 21 bases between. CDR3 length: 16 amino acids. In germline, CDR1 is SGDLS, CDR2 YYNGEE. CDR3 protein: CARWTTTAPDTDTQYF. Written as DNA, the CDR3 is TGTGCCAGATGGACGACCACCGCTCCAGACACAGATACGCAGTATTTT.

In regard to this clonotype: A single base separates this from a much larger clone, so it may be a read error. The chain is built from TRBV7-8 and TRBJ1-2; D uncertain. Germline V CDR1 and CDR2: SGHVS, FQNEAQ. Trimming removed 1 base from V and 5 bases from J, with 14 bases in between. The CDR3 consists of 15 residues. The CDR3 is CASSLVGSGEYGYTF. The DNA for the CDR3 is TGTGCCAGCAGCTTAGTCGGGTCCGGGGAATATGGCTACACCTTC.

On this clonotype itself: A much larger clonotype is one base distant, so this may be a read error. The chain couples TRBV6-2 or TRBV6-3 to TRBJ2-6; possibly TRBD2 for D (6 bases). The V gene's germline CDR1 is MNHEY and CDR2 SVGEGT. The CDR3 has 15 residues. CDR3 loop: CASSLGGGGANVPTF. The CDR3 DNA sequence: TGTGCCAGCAGTTTGGGGGGAGGTGGGGCCAACGTCCCGACTTTC.